The clone carrying this T cell receptor (beta chain) was found once. Relative to the germline gene, one junction end is altered; a read error may explain this. CDR3 length: 14 residues. The source material, RNA transcripts, was used to amplify TCR beta CDR3 regions. A first-round RT-PCR of the TCR CDR3 used the HTBI primer set. Using its own MiXCR run on the multiplex PCR reads, TCRdb lists one record per CDR3 protein. Among roughly 700,000 distinct CDR3 sequences listed, around a third were seen once. These data are taken from a study of T cells in Graves' hyperthyroidism and ophthalmopathy. No progression to ophthalmopathy during 18 months of follow-up defined stable disease. The PBMCs were sourced from fresh peripheral blood (approximately 9 ml).

The chain combines TRBV12-3 or TRBV12-4 with TRBJ1-5, with TRBD1 matching 7 bases. This sequence was found in a woman aged 40 to 49 with Graves' hyperthyroidism. The specimen sequenced was blood. The chain's CDR3 is CASSKGASDQPQHF. CDR3 DNA: TGTGCCAGCAGTAAGGGGGCTAGCGATCAGCCCCAGCATTTT.